A single sample gave rise to the 17 T cell receptor beta chains below, sequenced in a study of blood T cell repertoires in COVID-19. This table comes from immunoSEQ multiplex PCR, and its TCRdb copy is limited to in-frame clones, with some not included. The sample carries around 290,000 clones, roughly 90% recorded once. The specimen was peripheral blood. These receptor sequences come from a woman between 65 and 79 years old with COVID-19, enrolled during active disease.

For the CDR3, the DNA is TGTGCCAGCCACGGGACAGGGTCACCTGCCGGGGAGCTGTTTTTT. Its translation: CASHGTGSPAGELFF. V and J are TRBV2 and TRBJ2-2; the match to TRBD1 covers 9 bases. CDR1 is SNHLY and CDR2 is FYNNEI in the germline V gene. The V and J ends lost 8 bases and 6 bases, in that order; junction bases with no gene match: 10. This CDR3 comprises 15 residues.

The J gene is TRBJ1-6, the V gene TRBV19; D might be TRBD1 (5 bases). The germline V gene encodes CDR1 LNHDA and CDR2 SQIVND (reference sequence). The germline V and J ends were trimmed by 5 bases and 7 bases, with 12 bases remaining between them. The CDR3 covers 14 residues. CDR3 coding DNA: TGTGCCAGTAGTCCACAGGTGGACAATTCACCCCTCCACTTT. The encoded protein is CASSPQVDNSPLHF.

This chain links TRBV2 with TRBJ2-2; TRBD1 matches at 8 bases. Trimming removed 4 bases from V and 5 bases from J; junction bases left unmatched: 3. Germline CDR1 reads SNHLY; CDR2 reads FYNNEI. This CDR3 has 14 residues. CDR3 nucleotides: TGTGCCAGCAGTGCCCGGACAGGGACCGGGGAGCTGTTTTTT. Residues: CASSARTGTGELFF. Using reference TRBV2 and TRBJ2-2 for the parts outside the CDR3, the full variable domain is EPEVTQTPSHQVTQMGQEVILRCVPISNHLYFYWYRQILGQKVEFLVSFYNNEISEKSEIFDDQFSVERPDGSNFTLKIRSTKLEDSAMYFCASSARTGTGELFFGEGSRLTVL.

The chain is built from TRBV24-1 and TRBJ2-3; a weak D match, TRBD1 (6 bases). The CDR3 is 13 residues long. Germline CDR1 reads KGHDR; CDR2 reads SFDVKD. V was cut by 9 bases and J by 6 bases, with 15 bases left in between. The DNA for the CDR3 is TGTGCCACCGGCCCTACAGGGTCGGATACGCAGTATTTT. It yields the protein CATGPTGSDTQYF.

V usage is TRBV2 and J usage is TRBJ2-3, with 8 bases identical to TRBD1. Trimming took 6 bases from V and 6 from J; bases not matched to a gene: 8. Germline V gives CDR1 SNHLY, CDR2 FYNNEI. The CDR3 has 14 amino acids. In nucleotides, the CDR3 is TGTGCCAGCAGCCGACAGGGGCCCTACGATACGCAGTATTTT. The encoded protein is CASSRQGPYDTQYF.

This clone was detected a few times. V usage is TRBV5-1 and J usage is TRBJ2-1; tentatively, D is TRBD1 (6 bases). Germline assignment: CDR1 SGHRS and CDR2 YFSETQ. Trimming shortened V by 4 bases and J by 6 bases, and 11 bases separated the two germline ends. This CDR3 is 13 amino acids long. This chain's CDR3 is CASSETGSNEQFF. The CDR3 DNA follows: TGCGCCAGCAGCGAGACAGGTTCCAATGAGCAGTTCTTC.

The CDR3: CASRDRVNEQFF. The CDR3 DNA sequence: TGTGCCAGCAGGGACAGGGTCAATGAGCAGTTCTTC. J is TRBJ2-1 and V is TRBV6-5; 8 bases fit TRBD1. The CDR3 extends over 12 amino acids. Germline lookup yields CDR1 MNHEY and CDR2 SVGAGI. Losses at the gene ends were 6 bases for V and 6 bases for J; bases not matched to a gene: 1.

The rearrangement uses TRBV12-5 and TRBJ1-6; D is perhaps TRBD1 (5 bases). CDR1 is LGHNT, CDR2 FRNRAP, per germline. This CDR3 is built from 15 residues. The V end lost 3 bases, the J end lost 4 bases, and 10 bases lay between the germline ends. The CDR3 loop reads CASGFSGDYNSPLHF. The CDR3 DNA sequence: TGTGCTAGTGGTTTTTCGGGGGATTATAATTCACCCCTCCACTTT.

V and J are TRBV4-2 and TRBJ2-7, with a possible D match to TRBD2 (6 bases). Trimming shortened V by 0 bases and J by 0 bases, and 9 bases separated the two germline ends. Looked up from germline, CDR1 is LGHNA and CDR2 is YNFKEQ. The CDR3 covers 15 residues. DNA of the CDR3: TGTGCCAGCAGCCAAGAGGGGGACTCCTCCTACGAGCAGTACTTC. Its translation: CASSQEGDSSYEQYF.

The chain joins TRBV3-1 (or the pseudogene TRBV3-2) to TRBJ2-3; 9 bases align to TRBD1. The trim removed 6 bases at V and 5 bases at J, leaving 9 bases unmatched. The CDR3 is 15 amino acids. Looked up from germline, CDR1 is LGHDT and CDR2 is YNNKEL (reference sequence). The CDR3 DNA reads as TGTGCCAGCAGGCATTCAAGGACAGGGGTAGATACGCAGTATTTT. Protein: CASRHSRTGVDTQYF.

V and J are TRBV5-6 and TRBJ1-6, with D possibly TRBD1 on 5 matching bases. CDR1 and CDR2 from the germline V gene are SGHDT and YYEEEE. The V gene lost 2 bases and the J gene lost 6 bases, with 9 bases spanning the gap. The CDR3 consists of 14 residues. CDR3 sequence: CASSFGGGNSPLHF. The CDR3 DNA reads as TGTGCCAGCAGCTTCGGGGGTGGTAATTCACCCCTCCACTTT.

J is TRBJ2-4 and V is TRBV28; D is possibly TRBD2 (6 bases). The CDR3 runs to 15 residues. CDR1 is MDHEN, CDR2 SYDVKM, per germline. Trimming took 5 bases from V and 0 from J, leaving 11 bases between them. This chain's CDR3 is CASSTPGLAKNIQYF. CDR3 sequence (DNA): TGTGCCAGCAGTACTCCGGGACTAGCCAAAAACATTCAGTACTTC.

CDR3 bases: TGTGCCAGCAGCCGGGGGGGTTTGGTGGATGGCTACACCTTC. This translates into CASSRGGLVDGYTF. The genes are TRBV27 and TRBJ1-2; D might be TRBD1 (5 bases). Germline CDR1 and CDR2: MNHEY and SMNVEV (reference sequence). Trimming cost V 6 bases and J 6 bases, with 17 bases left between them. The length of the CDR3 is 14 residues.

The chain uses TRBV28 and TRBJ1-2; D call uncertain. Trimming removed 5 bases from V and 0 bases from J, with 16 bases in between. The CDR3 spans 16 residues. CDR1 and CDR2 from the germline V gene are MDHEN and SYDVKM. CDR3 sequence (DNA): TGTGCCAGCAGTAGGATACAGATGACCGCTAACTATGGCTACACCTTC. It translates to CASSRIQMTANYGYTF.

The chain joins TRBV2 to TRBJ1-6, with a possible D match to TRBD1 (6 bases). Germline assignment: CDR1 SNHLY and CDR2 FYNNEI. This CDR3 has 16 residues. The V end lost 6 bases, the J end lost 8 bases, and 20 bases lay between the germline ends. The CDR3 bases are TGTGCCAGCAGCAGGACAGATGGTAGGATCGATTCACCCCTCCACTTT. This translates into CASSRTDGRIDSPLHF.

To note about this clone: Other DNA sequences in this sample translate to the same CDR3. This chain joins TRBV5-6 and TRBJ1-1; D remains ambiguous. The germline V gene encodes CDR1 SGHDT and CDR2 YYEEEE. The CDR3 has 14 residues. Trimming cost V 1 base and J 1 base, with 8 bases left between them. In DNA, the CDR3 is TGTGCCAGCAGCTTGCTTGAGCCGAACACTGAAGCTTTCTTT. This codes for CASSLLEPNTEAFF. Filled out from reference TRBV5-6 and TRBJ1-1, the complete variable domain reads DAGVTQSPTHLIKTRGQQVTLRCSPKSGHDTVSWYQQALGQGPQFIFQYYEEEERQRGNFPDRFSGHQFPNYSSELNVNALLLGDSALYLCASSLLEPNTEAFFGQGTRLTVV.

The rearrangement links TRBV29-1 to TRBJ2-7; D is possibly TRBD2 (6 bases). With 7 bases removed from V and 4 bases from J, the gap between germline ends came to 14 bases. Germline CDR1 SQVTM, CDR2 ANQGSEA. The length of the CDR3 is 12 residues. For the CDR3, the DNA is TGCAGCGGCCGTAGCGGTTCTTACGAGCAGTACTTC. The encoded protein is CSGRSGSYEQYF.